This T cell receptor (beta chain) is drawn from a study of T cells after yellow fever vaccination. UMIs and a universal primer site were added when TCR cDNA was made by 5'RACE template switching. TCRdb re-called the 5' RACE reads with MiXCR, one entry per CDR3 protein. Of 350,000 to 450,000 distinct CDR3 sequences in the sample, around 20% were seen once. Turning to this clonotype: The antigen is not known.

Germline CDR1 is SNHLY and CDR2 is FYNNEI. The CDR3 has 18 residues. The germline V and J ends were trimmed by 4 bases and 2 bases, with 21 bases remaining between them. Study-wide results and caveats: Re-detected after boosting: most primary clones, 96% of CD4 and 80% to 90% of CD8. Though weaker, the secondary response peaked faster, on day 5 versus 15.

The receptor was derived from a man aged 18 to 29 who received the YFV17D yellow fever vaccine. Sequencing was performed on PBMCs, taken before the yellow fever booster vaccination. V gene TRBV2 combines with J gene TRBJ2-4, with D perhaps TRBD2 (6 bases). The CDR3 protein is CASSVGGLLGGSKNIQYF. The CDR3 DNA follows: TGTGCCAGCAGTGTTGGAGGCTTACTCGGGGGATCCAAAAACATTCAGTACTTC.